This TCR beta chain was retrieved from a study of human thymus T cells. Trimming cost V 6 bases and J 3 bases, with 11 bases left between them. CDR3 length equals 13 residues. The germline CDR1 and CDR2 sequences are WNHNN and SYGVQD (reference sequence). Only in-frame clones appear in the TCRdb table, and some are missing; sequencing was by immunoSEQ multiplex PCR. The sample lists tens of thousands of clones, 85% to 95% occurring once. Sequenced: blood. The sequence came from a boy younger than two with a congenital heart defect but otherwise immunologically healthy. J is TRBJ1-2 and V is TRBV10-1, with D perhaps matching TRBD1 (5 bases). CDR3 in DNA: TGCGCCAGCAGCGCGGGACGGTACTATGGCTACACCTTC. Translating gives CASSAGRYYGYTF.